The clone carrying this T cell receptor (beta chain) has only a few counts. Its target is not known. Sequenced by immunoSEQ multiplex PCR; TCRdb stores in-frame clones only, minus some. Among over 80,000 clones listed, more than 70% were seen once. These data come from a study of PD-1 blockade in classical Hodgkin lymphoma. Study observations and caveats: Newly diagnosed patients were reported to exhibit reduced baseline TCR diversity relative to healthy donors.

The time point: cycle 4 day 1 (C4D1), after 6 weeks of nivolumab. Every patient was affected by relapse after autologous stem cell transplantation, while exposure to brentuximab vedotin was not uniform. CDR3 length equals 17 residues. Germline CDR1 is SGHAT and CDR2 is FQNNGV. V lost 2 bases and J lost 3, with 19 bases in between. The chain recombines TRBV11-2 with TRBJ2-5; a possible D gene is TRBD1 (6 bases). The source material was peripheral blood mononuclear cells (PBMCs), sampled before the fourth cycle of nivolumab. The TCR originated in a human donor with classical Hodgkin lymphoma. CDR3 nucleotides: TGTGCCAGCAGCTTAATCCCACTCAGGCAGGGGAAAGAGACCCAGTACTTC. Residues: CASSLIPLRQGKETQYF. Full variable domain (remainder filled in from reference TRBV11-2 and TRBJ2-5): EAGVAQSPRYKIIEKRQSVAFWCNPISGHATLYWYQQILGQGPKLLIQFQNNGVVDDSQLPKDRFSAERLKGVDSTLKIQPAKLEDSAVYLCASSLIPLRQGKETQYFGPGTRLLVL.